Each of the 18 T cell receptor beta chains below was sequenced from the same sample in a study of T cell changes during pregnancy in multiple sclerosis. Using immunoSEQ multiplex PCR, the repertoire was profiled, and TCRdb retains in-frame clones only, with some absent. Among tens of thousands of clones, around 90% were seen once, and the ten largest hold approximately 0.7%. Sequenced material: CD4+ T cells from peripheral blood mononuclear cells, taken before pregnancy. The source of these receptors is a female donor with multiple sclerosis, enrolled in a pregnancy study.

The chain couples TRBV6-1 to TRBJ1-5; 8 bases are shared with TRBD1. Per the germline V gene, CDR1 is MNHNS and CDR2 is SASEGT. J was trimmed by 2 bases and V by 2 bases; bases with no gene match: 2. The CDR3 contains 15 residues. CDR3 region: CASSENRGGNQPQHF. CDR3 in DNA: TGTGCCAGCAGTGAAAACAGGGGGGGCAATCAGCCCCAGCATTTT.

J is TRBJ2-3 and V is TRBV5-1, with 7 bases matching TRBD1. The junction had 4 bases not matched to a gene; V was cut back by 1 base and J by 2 bases. Germline CDR1 SGHRS, CDR2 YFSETQ. The CDR3 is made up of 15 amino acids. CDR3 protein: CASSLKGAYTDTQYF. CDR3 nucleotides: TGCGCCAGCAGCTTGAAGGGGGCGTACACAGATACGCAGTATTTT.

The CDR3 coding sequence is TGTGCCAGCAGTTTCTTGGGCAGGGGGGCAAATGAAAAACTGTTTTTT. Encoded protein: CASSFLGRGANEKLFF. The chain has TRBV28 and TRBJ1-4, with 7 bases aligning to TRBD1. The CDR3 sequence is 16 residues long. The junction had 9 bases not matched to a gene; V was cut back by 3 bases and J by 5 bases. Germline CDR1 reads MDHEN; CDR2 reads SYDVKM. The whole variable domain, filled in from reference TRBV28 and TRBJ1-4, reads DVKVTQSSRYLVKRTGEKVFLECVQDMDHENMFWYRQDPGLGLRLIYFSYDVKMKEKGDIPEGYSVSREKKERFSLILESASTNQTSMYLCASSFLGRGANEKLFFGSGTQLSVL.

The rearrangement links TRBV14 to TRBJ2-3; 8 nucleotides agree with TRBD1. The CDR3 has 16 residues. The J segment lost 0 bases and the V segment lost 4 bases, leaving 6 bases of the junction unmatched. Germline V gene data show CDR1 as SGHDN and CDR2 as FVKESK. In DNA form, the CDR3 reads TGTGCCAGCAGCCGGACAGGGTCGTCTAGCACAGATACGCAGTATTTT. Protein: CASSRTGSSSTDTQYF.

J is TRBJ1-1 and V is TRBV7-2, with 7 bases identical to TRBD1. The CDR3 consists of 18 residues. V shed 2 bases and J 0 bases; nucleotides not matched to a gene: 12. Germline CDR1 is SGHTA and CDR2 is FQGNSA. The CDR3 sequence is CASSLKGAGRLMNTEAFF. The CDR3 DNA follows: TGTGCCAGCAGCTTAAAGGGGGCCGGACGTTTAATGAACACTGAAGCTTTCTTT.

V gene TRBV5-1 combines with J gene TRBJ2-7; 8 bases match TRBD1. The CDR3 totals 16 residues. J gave up 3 bases and V 4 bases, and 12 bases lay outside the gene matches. Germline V gives CDR1 SGHRS, CDR2 YFSETQ. CDR3 bases: TGCGCCAGCAGCCCACCGTTAGGACAGGGTGGCTACGAGCAGTACTTC. It encodes CASSPPLGQGGYEQYF. Based on the CDR3 plus reference TRBV5-1 and TRBJ2-7, the full variable domain is KAGVTQTPRYLIKTRGQQVTLSCSPISGHRSVSWYQQTPGQGLQFLFEYFSETQRNKGNFPGRFSGRQFSNSRSEMNVSTLELGDSALYLCASSPPLGQGGYEQYFGPGTRLTVT.

The V and J genes are TRBV7-2 and TRBJ2-7; TRBD2 matches 14 bases. The V gene end was trimmed by 2 bases and the J gene end by 6 bases; junction bases not matched to a gene: 6. The CDR3 extends over 16 amino acids. CDR1 is SGHTA, CDR2 FQGNSA, per germline. DNA for the CDR3: TGTGCCAGCAGCTTAAGTTTAGGACTAGCGGGAGGCGAGCAGTACTTC. The encoded protein is CASSLSLGLAGGEQYF.

The chain employs TRBV4-3 and TRBJ1-6; perhaps TRBD1 as D (6 bases). V shed 5 bases and J shed 6 bases, with 8 bases lying between them. From germline, CDR1 is LGHNA and CDR2 YSLEER. The CDR3 loop spans 13 amino acids. The CDR3 loop reads CASSRGTNSPLHF. The CDR3, as DNA: TGCGCCAGCAGCAGGGGGACTAATTCACCCCTCCACTTT.

This clone occurred a few times. V is TRBV2 and J is TRBJ1-3; D gene ambiguous. Trimming took 10 bases from V and 4 from J, leaving 11 bases between them. Per germline, CDR1 SNHLY and CDR2 FYNNEI. This CDR3 is 12 amino acids long. This CDR3 reads CATGALGNTIYF. CDR3 DNA sequence: TGTGCCACCGGAGCTCTGGGAAACACCATATATTTT.

The chain combines TRBV7-6 with TRBJ1-4; D might be TRBD1 (5 bases). The germline CDR1 and CDR2 sequences are SGHVS and FNYEAQ. The CDR3 runs to 14 residues. The V gene lost 4 bases and the J gene lost 6 bases, with 12 bases spanning the gap. Written as DNA, the CDR3 is TGTGCCAGCAGCTCGGACACCTGGGATGAAAAACTGTTTTTT. Encoded protein: CASSSDTWDEKLFF. The variable domain in full, with the rest retrieved from reference TRBV7-6 and TRBJ1-4, is GAGVSQSPRYKVTKRGQDVALRCDPISGHVSLYWYRQALGQGPEFLTYFNYEAQQDKSGLPNDRFSAERPEGSISTLTIQRTEQRDSAMYRCASSSDTWDEKLFFGSGTQLSVL.

The chain recombines TRBV5-8 with TRBJ1-5, with 8 nucleotides matching TRBD1. This CDR3 is 16 amino acids long. Losses at the gene ends were 3 bases for V and 11 bases for J; bases not matched to a gene: 16. CDR1 SGHTS and CDR2 YDEGEE come from the germline V gene. The CDR3 spells CASSSLWGQAPPAQHF. The CDR3 DNA sequence: TGTGCCAGCAGCTCCTTGTGGGGACAGGCGCCTCCGGCCCAGCATTTT.

The J gene is TRBJ2-3, the V gene TRBV7-9, with a weak D call TRBD1 (6 bases). From germline, CDR1 is SEHNR and CDR2 FQNEAQ (reference sequence). This CDR3 has 13 residues. The germline V and J ends were trimmed by 8 bases and 6 bases, with 15 bases remaining between them. Written as DNA, the CDR3 is TGTGCCAGCGGGAGTCAGGGGACGGATACGCAGTATTTT. Translated: CASGSQGTDTQYF.

The chain joins TRBV18 to TRBJ1-1; D is possibly TRBD1 (5 bases). The V and J ends lost 0 bases and 4 bases respectively, with 12 bases between them. This CDR3 comprises 15 residues. CDR1 and CDR2 (germline): KGHSH, LQKENI. The CDR3: CASSPPGGMSTEAFF. The DNA of the CDR3 is TGTGCCAGCTCACCACCGGGGGGAATGAGCACTGAAGCTTTCTTT.

This chain links TRBV5-1 with TRBJ1-4, with a weak D call TRBD1 (5 bases). The CDR3 runs to 14 residues. Trimming shortened V by 2 bases and J by 4 bases, and 9 bases separated the two germline ends. The germline V gene has CDR1 SGHRS and CDR2 YFSETQ. This CDR3 reads CASSFQGNNEKLFF. The CDR3 coding sequence is TGCGCCAGCAGCTTTCAGGGTAATAATGAAAAACTGTTTTTT.

The chain combines TRBV7-7 with TRBJ2-5, with D maybe TRBD2 (6 bases). This CDR3 region has 18 residues. Trimming took 0 bases from V and 5 from J, leaving 22 bases between them. Germline assignment: CDR1 SSHAT and CDR2 FNYEAQ (reference sequence). The CDR3 sequence is CASSLALGGGGVRETQYF. As DNA, the CDR3 is TGTGCCAGCAGCTTAGCGCTTGGGGGAGGAGGTGTGCGGGAGACCCAGTACTTC.

V usage is TRBV28 and J usage is TRBJ2-3, with 7 nucleotides matching TRBD2. Germline CDR1 is MDHEN and CDR2 is SYDVKM. V shed 4 bases, J shed 0 bases, and the junction held 4 bases outside the gene matches. The CDR3 extends over 15 amino acids. In DNA form, the CDR3 reads TGTGCCAGCAGTTCAAGCGGGACTAGCACAGATACGCAGTATTTT. Its protein is CASSSSGTSTDTQYF.

This chain connects TRBV5-1 to TRBJ2-3; 7 bases agree with TRBD2. Germline lookup yields CDR1 SGHRS and CDR2 YFSETQ. V was clipped by 5 bases and J by 4 bases; unmatched bases: 13. CDR3 length equals 16 residues. CDR3 bases: TGCGCCAGCAGTAGGGACGCCGGGACTAAGGCAGATACGCAGTATTTT. It yields the protein CASSRDAGTKADTQYF.

There are a few counts of this clone. The chain uses TRBV10-3 and TRBJ2-7, with 8 positions matching TRBD2. The CDR3 is 13 amino acids. J was trimmed by 4 bases and V by 1 base; bases with no gene match: 0. CDR1 and CDR2 from the germline V gene are ENHRY and SYGVKD. This chain's CDR3 is CAISELAGYEQYF. The CDR3 region has the DNA TGTGCCATCAGTGAGTTAGCGGGATACGAGCAGTACTTC.